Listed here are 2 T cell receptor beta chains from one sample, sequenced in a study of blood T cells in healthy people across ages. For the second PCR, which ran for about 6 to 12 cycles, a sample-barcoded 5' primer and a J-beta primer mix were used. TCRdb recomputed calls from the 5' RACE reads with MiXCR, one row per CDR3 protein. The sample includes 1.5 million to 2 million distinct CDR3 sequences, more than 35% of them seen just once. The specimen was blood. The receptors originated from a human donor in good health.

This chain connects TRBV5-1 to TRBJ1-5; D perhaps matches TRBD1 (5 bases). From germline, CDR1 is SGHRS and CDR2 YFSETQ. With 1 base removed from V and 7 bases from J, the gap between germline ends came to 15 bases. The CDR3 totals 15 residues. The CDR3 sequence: CASSLRGTMGQPQHF. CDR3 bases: TGCGCCAGCAGCTTGCGGGGGACGATGGGGCAGCCCCAGCATTTT. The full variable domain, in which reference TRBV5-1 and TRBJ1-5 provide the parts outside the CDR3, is KAGVTQTPRYLIKTRGQQVTLSCSPISGHRSVSWYQQTPGQGLQFLFEYFSETQRNKGNFPGRFSGRQFSNSRSEMNVSTLELGDSALYLCASSLRGTMGQPQHFGDGTRLSIL.

CDR3 bases: TGTGCCAGCACCTTCCCGGCGGCTGGAAACACCATATATTTT. This translates into CASTFPAAGNTIYF. The J gene is TRBJ1-3, the V gene TRBV6-6, with D unclear. The germline V gene encodes CDR1 MNHNY and CDR2 SVGAGI (reference sequence). This CDR3 has 14 residues. Trimming removed 7 bases at V and 2 bases at J, with 12 bases between.